Here is one TCR beta chain with its context. Its antigen is as yet unknown. This specimen belongs to a study of OX40 agonist ivuxolimab in advanced cancers. At cycle 4 day 1, cycle 7 day 1, and baseline, blood was sampled. Study-wide points: Normalized expansion of T-cell clones was also low for some nonresponders.

The CDR3 has 17 residues. The V segment lost 1 base and the J segment 6 bases; nucleotides outside the gene matches: 11. Looked up from germline, CDR1 is MNHEY and CDR2 is SMNVEV (reference sequence). Produced via immunoSEQ multiplex PCR; TCRdb's table is partial and in-frame only. The table shows roughly 70,000 clones, with approximately 90% occurring only once. The input for sequencing was CD4+ or CD8+ T cells sorted from blood, taken in a trial of the OX40 agonist ivuxolimab. The V and J genes are TRBV27 and TRBJ2-3, with 9 nucleotides matching TRBD1. The receptor was derived from an adult with an advanced solid tumor such as melanoma, head and neck, liver or kidney cancer. Written as DNA, the CDR3 is TGTGCCAGCAGTTTATTCTCAGGGGGGGGACAGGGCGATACGCAGTATTTT. Protein sequence: CASSLFSGGGQGDTQYF.